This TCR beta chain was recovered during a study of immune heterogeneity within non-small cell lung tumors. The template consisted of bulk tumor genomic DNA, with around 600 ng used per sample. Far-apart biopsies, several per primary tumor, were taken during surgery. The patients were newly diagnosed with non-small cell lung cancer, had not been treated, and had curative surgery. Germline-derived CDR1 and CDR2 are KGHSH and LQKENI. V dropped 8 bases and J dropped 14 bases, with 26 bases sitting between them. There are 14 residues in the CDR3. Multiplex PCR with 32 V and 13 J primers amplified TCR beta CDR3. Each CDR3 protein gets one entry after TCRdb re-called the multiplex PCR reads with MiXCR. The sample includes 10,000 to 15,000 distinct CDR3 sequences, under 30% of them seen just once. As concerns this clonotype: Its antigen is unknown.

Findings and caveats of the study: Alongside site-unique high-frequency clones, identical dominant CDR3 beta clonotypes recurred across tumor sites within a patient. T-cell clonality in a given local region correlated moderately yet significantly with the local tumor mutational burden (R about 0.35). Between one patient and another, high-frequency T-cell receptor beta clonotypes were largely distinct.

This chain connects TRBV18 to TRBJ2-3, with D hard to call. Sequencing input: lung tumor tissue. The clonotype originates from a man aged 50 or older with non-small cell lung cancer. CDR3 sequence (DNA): TGTGCCAGCGCAGCAATAAGCTACACAGATACCCCGTATTTT. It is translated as CASAAISYTDTPYF.